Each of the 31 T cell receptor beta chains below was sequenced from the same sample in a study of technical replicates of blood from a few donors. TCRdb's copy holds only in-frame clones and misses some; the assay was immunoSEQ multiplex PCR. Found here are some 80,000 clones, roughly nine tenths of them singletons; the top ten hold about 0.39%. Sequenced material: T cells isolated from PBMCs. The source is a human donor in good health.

The CDR3 spells CASSTGDSPYNEQFF. CDR3 in DNA: TGTGCCAGCAGCACCGGGGACAGCCCCTACAATGAGCAGTTCTTC. The chain is built from TRBV7-9 and TRBJ2-1; 7 bases agree with TRBD1. This CDR3 region has 15 residues. V dropped 5 bases and J dropped 2; count of bases not matched to a gene: 6. Germline V gene data show CDR1 as SEHNR and CDR2 as FQNEAQ (reference sequence).

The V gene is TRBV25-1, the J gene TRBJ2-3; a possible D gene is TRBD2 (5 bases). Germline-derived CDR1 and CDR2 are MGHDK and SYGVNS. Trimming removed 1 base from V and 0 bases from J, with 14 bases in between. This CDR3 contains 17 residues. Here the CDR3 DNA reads TGTGCCAGCAGTGAATGGGAGCGCGGTCTTAGCACAGATACGCAGTATTTT. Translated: CASSEWERGLSTDTQYF.

CDR3 DNA sequence: TGTGCCAGCAGTTTCGCAGGGATGAGCAATCAGCCCCAGCATTTT. This codes for CASSFAGMSNQPQHF. The chain links TRBV6-6 to TRBJ1-5, with D possibly TRBD1 on 5 matching bases. The CDR3 is made up of 15 amino acids. Trimming removed 4 bases from V and 1 base from J, with 11 bases in between. Germline V gene lookup returns CDR1 MNHNY and CDR2 SVGAGI (reference sequence).

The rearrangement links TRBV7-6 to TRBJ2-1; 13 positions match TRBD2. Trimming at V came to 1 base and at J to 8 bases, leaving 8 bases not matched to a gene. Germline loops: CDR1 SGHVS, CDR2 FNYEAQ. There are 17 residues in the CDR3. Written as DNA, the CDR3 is TGTGCCAGCAGCTTAGGACTTTGGACTAGCGGGAGAGATGAGCAGTTCTTC. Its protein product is CASSLGLWTSGRDEQFF. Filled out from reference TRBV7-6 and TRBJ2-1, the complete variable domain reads GAGVSQSPRYKVTKRGQDVALRCDPISGHVSLYWYRQALGQGPEFLTYFNYEAQQDKSGLPNDRFSAERPEGSISTLTIQRTEQRDSAMYRCASSLGLWTSGRDEQFFGPGTRLTVL.

CDR3 coding DNA: TGTGCCAGCAGTCTGCCCCGGGACTTGGGGCGCTACGCTTCCTACGAGCAGTACTTC. It yields the protein CASSLPRDLGRYASYEQYF. The chain carries TRBV28 and TRBJ2-7, with a possible D match to TRBD2 (6 bases). The length of the CDR3 is 19 residues. V lost 5 bases to trimming and J lost 1 base, with 27 bases between them. Germline CDR1 MDHEN, CDR2 SYDVKM.

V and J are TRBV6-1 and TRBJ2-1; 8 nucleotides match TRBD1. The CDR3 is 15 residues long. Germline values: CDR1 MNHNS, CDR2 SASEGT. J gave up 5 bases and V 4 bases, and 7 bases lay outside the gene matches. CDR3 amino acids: CASSAPGQGHNEQFF. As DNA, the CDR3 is TGTGCCAGCAGTGCCCCCGGACAGGGACACAATGAGCAGTTCTTC.

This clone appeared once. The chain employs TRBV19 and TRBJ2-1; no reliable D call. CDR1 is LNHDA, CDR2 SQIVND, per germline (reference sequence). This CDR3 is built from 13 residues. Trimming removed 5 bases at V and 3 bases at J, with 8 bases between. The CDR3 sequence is CASSELIYNEQFF. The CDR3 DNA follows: TGTGCCAGTAGTGAACTGATCTACAATGAGCAGTTCTTC.

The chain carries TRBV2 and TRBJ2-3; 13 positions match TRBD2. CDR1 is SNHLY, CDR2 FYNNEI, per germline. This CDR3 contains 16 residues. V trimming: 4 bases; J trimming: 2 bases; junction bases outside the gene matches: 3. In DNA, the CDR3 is TGTGCCAGCAGTGGGGGACTAGCGGGGTTCACAGATACGCAGTATTTT. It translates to CASSGGLAGFTDTQYF.

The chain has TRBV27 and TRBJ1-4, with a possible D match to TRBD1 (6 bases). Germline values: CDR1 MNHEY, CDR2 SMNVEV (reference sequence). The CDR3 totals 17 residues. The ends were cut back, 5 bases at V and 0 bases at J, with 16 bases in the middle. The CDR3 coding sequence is TGTGCCAGCAGTCTGTGGGGGGGGCTGGCAACTAATGAAAAACTGTTTTTT. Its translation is CASSLWGGLATNEKLFF.

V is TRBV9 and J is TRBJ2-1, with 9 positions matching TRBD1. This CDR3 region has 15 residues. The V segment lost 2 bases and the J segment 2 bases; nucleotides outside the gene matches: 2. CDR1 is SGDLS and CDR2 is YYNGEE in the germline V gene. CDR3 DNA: TGTGCCAGCAGCGTGGGGGACAGGGCCTACAATGAGCAGTTCTTC. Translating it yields CASSVGDRAYNEQFF.

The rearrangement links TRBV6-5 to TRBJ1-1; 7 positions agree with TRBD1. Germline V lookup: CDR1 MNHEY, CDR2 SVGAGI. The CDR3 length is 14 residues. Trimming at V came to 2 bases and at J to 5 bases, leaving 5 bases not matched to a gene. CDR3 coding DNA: TGTGCCAGCAGTTACGGGGCAGGGGGGACTGAAGCTTTCTTT. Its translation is CASSYGAGGTEAFF.

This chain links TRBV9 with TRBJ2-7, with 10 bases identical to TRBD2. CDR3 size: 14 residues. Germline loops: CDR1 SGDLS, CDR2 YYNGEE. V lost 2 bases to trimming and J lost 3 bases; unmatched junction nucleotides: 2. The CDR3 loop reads CASSVGLAFYEQYF. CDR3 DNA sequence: TGTGCCAGCAGCGTGGGACTAGCGTTCTACGAGCAGTACTTC. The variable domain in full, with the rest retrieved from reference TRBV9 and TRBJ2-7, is DSGVTQTPKHLITATGQRVTLRCSPRSGDLSVYWYQQSLDQGLQFLIQYYNGEERAKGNILERFSAQQFPDLHSELNLSSLELGDSALYFCASSVGLAFYEQYFGPGTRLTVT.

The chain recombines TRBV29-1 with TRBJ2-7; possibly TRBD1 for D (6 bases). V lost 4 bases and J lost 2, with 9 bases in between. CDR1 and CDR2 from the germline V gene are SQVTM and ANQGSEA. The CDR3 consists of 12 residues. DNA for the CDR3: TGCAGCGTTGGACAGGAGCCCTACGAGCAGTACTTC. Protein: CSVGQEPYEQYF.

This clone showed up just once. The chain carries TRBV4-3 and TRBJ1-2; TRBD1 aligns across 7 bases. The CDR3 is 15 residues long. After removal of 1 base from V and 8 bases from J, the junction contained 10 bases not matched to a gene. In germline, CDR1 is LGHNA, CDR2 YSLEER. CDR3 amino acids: CASSQGRDSQEGYTF. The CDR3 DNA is TGCGCCAGCAGCCAAGGGAGGGACAGCCAGGAAGGCTACACCTTC.

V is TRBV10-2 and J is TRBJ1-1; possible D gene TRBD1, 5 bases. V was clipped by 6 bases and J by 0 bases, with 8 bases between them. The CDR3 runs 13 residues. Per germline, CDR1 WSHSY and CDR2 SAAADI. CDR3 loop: CASRDRLNTEAFF. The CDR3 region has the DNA TGCGCCAGCAGAGACAGATTGAACACTGAAGCTTTCTTT.

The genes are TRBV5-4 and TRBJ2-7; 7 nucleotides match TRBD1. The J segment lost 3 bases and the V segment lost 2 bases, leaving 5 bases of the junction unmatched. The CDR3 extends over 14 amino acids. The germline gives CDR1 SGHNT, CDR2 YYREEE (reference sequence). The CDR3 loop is CASSFPGQYYEQYF. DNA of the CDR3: TGTGCCAGCAGCTTTCCGGGACAGTACTACGAGCAGTACTTC. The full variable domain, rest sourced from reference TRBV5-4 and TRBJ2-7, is ETGVTQSPTHLIKTRGQQVTLRCSSQSGHNTVSWYQQALGQGPQFIFQYYREEENGRGNFPPRFSGLQFPNYSSELNVNALELDDSALYLCASSFPGQYYEQYFGPGTRLTVT.

CDR3 in DNA: TGTGCCAGCAGCCGAGACAGACCGGGCGGTGGCAATGAGCAGTTCTTC. It specifies CASSRDRPGGGNEQFF. The genes are TRBV7-3 and TRBJ2-1; D may be TRBD1 (5 bases). Looked up from germline, CDR1 is SGHTA and CDR2 is FQGTGA. The germline V and J ends were trimmed by 5 bases and 6 bases, with 20 bases remaining between them. The CDR3 consists of 16 residues. Combining the CDR3 with reference TRBV7-3 and TRBJ2-1 gives the whole variable domain GAGVSQTPSNKVTEKGKYVELRCDPISGHTALYWYRQSLGQGPEFLIYFQGTGAADDSGLPNDRFFAVRPEGSVSTLKIQRTERGDSAVYLCASSRDRPGGGNEQFFGPGTRLTVL.

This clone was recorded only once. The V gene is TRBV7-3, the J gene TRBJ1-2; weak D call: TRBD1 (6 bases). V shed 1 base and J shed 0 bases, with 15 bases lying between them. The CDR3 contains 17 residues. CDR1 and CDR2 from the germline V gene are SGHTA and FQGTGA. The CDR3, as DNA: TGTGCCAGCAGCTTAATAAGGGGACACAAAGCTAACTATGGCTACACCTTC. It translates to CASSLIRGHKANYGYTF.

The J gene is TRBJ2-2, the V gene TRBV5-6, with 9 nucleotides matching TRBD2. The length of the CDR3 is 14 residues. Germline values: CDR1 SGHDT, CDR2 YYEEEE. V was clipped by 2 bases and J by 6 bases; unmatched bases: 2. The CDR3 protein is CASSFLAGAGELFF. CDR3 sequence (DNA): TGTGCCAGCAGCTTTTTAGCGGGAGCCGGGGAGCTGTTTTTT.

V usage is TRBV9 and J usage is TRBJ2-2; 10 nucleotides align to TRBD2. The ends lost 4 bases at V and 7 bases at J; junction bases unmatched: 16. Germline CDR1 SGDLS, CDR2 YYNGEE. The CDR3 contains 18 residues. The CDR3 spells CASSQNPQAGGPSGELFF. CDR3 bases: TGTGCCAGCAGCCAAAATCCGCAAGCGGGAGGGCCTAGCGGGGAGCTGTTTTTT.

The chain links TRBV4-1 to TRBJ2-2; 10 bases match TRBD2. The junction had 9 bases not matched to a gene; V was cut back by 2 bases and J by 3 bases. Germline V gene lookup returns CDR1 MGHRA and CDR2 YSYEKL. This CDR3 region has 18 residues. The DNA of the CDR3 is TGCGCCAGCAGCCAATTTTTTCCTAGCGGGAGTTACACCGGGGAGCTGTTTTTT. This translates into CASSQFFPSGSYTGELFF.

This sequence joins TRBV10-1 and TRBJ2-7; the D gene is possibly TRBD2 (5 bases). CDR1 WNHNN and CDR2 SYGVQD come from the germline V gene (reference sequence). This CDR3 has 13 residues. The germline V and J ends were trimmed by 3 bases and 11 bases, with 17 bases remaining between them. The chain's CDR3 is CASSERGSSEKYF. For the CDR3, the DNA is TGCGCCAGCAGTGAACGGGGTTCGTCGGAAAAGTACTTC.

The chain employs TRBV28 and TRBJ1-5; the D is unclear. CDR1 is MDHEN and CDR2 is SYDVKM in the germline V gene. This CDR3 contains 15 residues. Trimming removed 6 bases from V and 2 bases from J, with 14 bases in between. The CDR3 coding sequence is TGTGCCAGCAGCCAGTATATGTCAGGCAATCAGCCCCAGCATTTT. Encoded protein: CASSQYMSGNQPQHF.

The CDR3 sequence is CAWSVSTEAFF. The CDR3 region has the DNA TGTGCCTGGAGTGTCTCTACTGAAGCTTTCTTT. This chain uses TRBV30 with TRBJ1-1, with no clear D. The CDR3 covers 11 residues. Germline V gives CDR1 GTSNPN, CDR2 SVGIG (reference sequence). V gave up 0 bases and J gave up 5 bases, with 4 bases separating them.

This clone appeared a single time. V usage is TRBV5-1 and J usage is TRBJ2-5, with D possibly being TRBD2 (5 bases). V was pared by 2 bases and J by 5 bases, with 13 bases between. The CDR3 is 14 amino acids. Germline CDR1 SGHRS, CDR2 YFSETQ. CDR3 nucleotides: TGCGCCAGCAGCTTAAATAGCGTTTCCGAGACCCAGTACTTC. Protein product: CASSLNSVSETQYF.

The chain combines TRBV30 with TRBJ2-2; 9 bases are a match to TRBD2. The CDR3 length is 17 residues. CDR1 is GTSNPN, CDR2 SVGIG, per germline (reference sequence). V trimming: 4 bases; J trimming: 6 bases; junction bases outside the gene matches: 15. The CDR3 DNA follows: TGTGCCTGGACAGACTTTAGCGGGAGTACGGTAGCCGGGGAGCTGTTTTTT. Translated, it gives CAWTDFSGSTVAGELFF.

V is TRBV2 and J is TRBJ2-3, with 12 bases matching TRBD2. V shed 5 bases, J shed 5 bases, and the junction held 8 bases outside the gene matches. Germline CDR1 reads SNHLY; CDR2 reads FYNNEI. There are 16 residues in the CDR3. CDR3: CASSMTSGSRVDTQYF. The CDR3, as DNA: TGTGCCAGCAGTATGACTAGCGGGAGTCGGGTAGATACGCAGTATTTT.

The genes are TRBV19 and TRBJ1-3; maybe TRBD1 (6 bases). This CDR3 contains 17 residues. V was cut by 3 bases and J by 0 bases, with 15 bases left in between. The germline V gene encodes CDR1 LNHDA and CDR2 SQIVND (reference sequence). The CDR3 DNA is TGTGCCAGTAGTATTGGGGGACCAGGGGACTCTGGAAACACCATATATTTT. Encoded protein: CASSIGGPGDSGNTIYF.

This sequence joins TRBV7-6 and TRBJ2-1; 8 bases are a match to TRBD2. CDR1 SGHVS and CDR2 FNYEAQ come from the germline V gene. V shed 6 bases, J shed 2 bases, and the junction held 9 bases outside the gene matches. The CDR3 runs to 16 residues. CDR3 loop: CASSSTGTRPYNEQFF. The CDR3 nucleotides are TGTGCCAGCAGTTCAACCGGGACTAGACCCTACAATGAGCAGTTCTTC.

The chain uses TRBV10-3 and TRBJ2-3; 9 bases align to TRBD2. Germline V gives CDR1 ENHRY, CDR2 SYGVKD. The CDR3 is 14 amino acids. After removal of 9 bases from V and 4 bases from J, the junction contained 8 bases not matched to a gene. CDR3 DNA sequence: TGTGCCATAACAGCGGGAGGAATTTCAGATACGCAGTATTTT. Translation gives CAITAGGISDTQYF.

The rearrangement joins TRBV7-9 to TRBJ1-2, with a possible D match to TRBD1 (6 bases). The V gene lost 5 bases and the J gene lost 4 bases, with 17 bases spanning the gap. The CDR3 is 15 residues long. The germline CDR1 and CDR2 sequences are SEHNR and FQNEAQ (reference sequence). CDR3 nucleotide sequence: TGTGCCAGCAGCGGGGGATGGACAGCGGCCTATGGCTACACCTTC. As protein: CASSGGWTAAYGYTF.